A selection of T cell receptor beta chains follows, all from one sample in a study of T cells in Graves' hyperthyroidism and ophthalmopathy. Using its own MiXCR run on the multiplex PCR reads, TCRdb lists one record per CDR3 protein. The sample carries hundreds of thousands of distinct CDR3 sequences, 14% recorded once. The sample comprised blood. The origin of the receptors is a woman aged 40 to 55 with Graves' hyperthyroidism. CDR3s include the opening cysteine and the closing phenylalanine or tryptophan. Fields, in order: J gene, V gene, CDR3 protein.

TRBJ1-2 | TRBV2 | CASSEAQNLGIYGYTF
TRBJ1-4 | TRBV6-1 | CASSSPTPGGEKLFF
TRBJ1-6 | TRBV27 | CASHNGVGSYNSPLHF
TRBJ2-5 | TRBV11-2 | CASRLLGGIGETQYF
TRBJ2-3 | TRBV10-3 | CAISEIGAAAGTDTQYF
TRBJ2-7 | TRBV13 | CASSPDHYEQYF
TRBJ2-2 | TRBV6-1 | CASTAGEASGELLF
TRBJ1-2 | TRBV4-1 | CASSQGGAYGGYTF
TRBJ1-1 | TRBV30 | CAWSVRRTEAFF
TRBJ1-5 | TRBV19 | CASSTQTGTNQPQHF
TRBJ2-5 | TRBV6-1 | CASSERTLQETQYF
TRBJ2-2 | TRBV6-8 | CAVSGRRHTGELFF
TRBJ2-7 | TRBV7-9 | CASSPSGTAYEQYF
TRBJ2-1 | TRBV5-4 | CASSYTTGAGGYEQFF
TRBJ2-2 | TRBV6-2/TRBV6-3 | CASRVLDRGLVGELFF
TRBJ2-7 | TRBV10-3 | CAIRNQGPGTYEQYF
TRBJ2-2 | TRBV18 | CASSPATNTGELFF
TRBJ2-1 | TRBV19 | CASSTGTSGSKKFF
TRBJ2-2 | TRBV3-1 | CASSQLGTVYTGELFF
TRBJ1-2 | TRBV5-1 | CASTLLSGGTGHGYTF
TRBJ2-7 | TRBV11-1 | CASSPLAGKYEQYF